What follows describes a single TCR beta chain. What antigen it recognizes has not been identified. No base quality values were provided; no much bigger clone lies one nucleotide off. The data originate from a study of cytomegalovirus exposure and HLA in healthy donors (dated by TCRdb to about 2017). As for the study more broadly: In an earlier analysis of some 610 of the donors, approximately 300 Gb of sequence data and 90 million to 120 million unique TCR beta sequences from about 190 million T cells were reported. Using immunosequencing, the study profiled T cell repertoires from about 610 subjects and related those repertoires to cytomegalovirus serostatus. To predict cytomegalovirus infection status, the study combined high-throughput TCR immunosequencing, statistical association of individual TCRs with disease status, and machine learning. Across around 400 genotyped donors of the cohort, an average of roughly 200,000 unique TCR beta nucleotide sequences per donor were sequenced, and approximately 17% of those sequences were non-productive. Five DR-DQ haplotypes were handled as single units for association and clustering because linkage in the cohort was strong. An earlier analysis of about 600 of the donors used high-throughput TCR beta sequencing to judge whether each TCR beta V gene segment behaved as functional or pseudogenic. Of the approximately 400 genotyped donors, approximately 83% fell in the genetic ancestry cluster associated with self-reported Caucasian donors. Alongside the repertoire data, information on donor age, sex, ethnicity and CMV serostatus was compiled. The number of typed donors differed by locus: 629-630 for A, B, C, DRB1 and DQB1; approximately 520 for DQA1; about 600 for DPA1; and 400 to 480 for DPB1. The study aimed to test whether signatures of past pathogen exposure could be identified by cataloging public T cell receptors. All discovery cohort repertoires had been generated on a single sequencing platform. Both class I and class II loci were covered by HLA typing, at four-digit resolution. In a later analysis, previously published TCR beta repertoires from 550 to 700 donors were re-analyzed and high-resolution HLA genotyping was added so that TCR occurrence patterns could be studied. A later genetic analysis took genome-wide SNP genotypes for about 55% of the 666 donors and used that subset as a discovery cohort. Along with the approximately 670-subject first cohort, a separate validation cohort of 120 different subjects was used. The later analysis used no new phenotypic data to find candidate immune exposures, relying instead on TCR beta sequences and their occurrence across donors. An early release that covered several hundred HLA-typed donors contained around 330 gigabases of sequencing data and tens of millions of unique TCR sequences. What the work shows at the level of the full study, not this receptor alone: Only TCR beta chains were sequenced in this cohort, and the absence of alpha or paired-chain data limited detectable features. In a later analysis, most CMV-associated TCR beta chains were found to appear HLA-restricted, with HLA associations seemingly driven largely by CMV exposure. Assigning TCR associations to individual alleles was difficult when HLA alleles, especially DR and DQ, strongly co-occurred. A further reported finding was that TCR beta sequences accurately predicted the HLA-A and HLA-B alleles for most subjects in the first cohort. While some public TCRs were present in many individuals, most TCR sequences turned up only very rarely across donors. In both the original and validation cohorts, the classifier was reported to diagnose cytomegalovirus status with high specificity and sensitivity. According to a later analysis, parvovirus B19, influenza, CMV and Epstein-Barr virus appeared linked to several top co-occurrence clusters. HLA typing was unavailable for some donors at each locus, so association tests used only the typed subset. In an earlier analysis of around 500 of the donors, most TCR beta V segments appeared in productive rearrangements about 90% or about 30% of the time, broadly matching IMGT annotations. The 87-base-pair reads could not distinguish some IMGT-functional V segments, including TRBV6-2 and TRBV6-3, so those segments were excluded. Compared with the roughly 600-donor mean, donors in an Asian-associated ancestry cluster had fewer N-insertions in productive TCRs, according to a later genetic analysis. Correlated functional status among segregating V segments might reflect linkage disequilibrium, but an unknown experimental factor could not be ruled out. A later analysis found that HLA-associated TCR beta chains were more clonally expanded and had lower generation probabilities than equally common non-associated chains. The study listed 170 or so TCR beta chains as associated with cytomegalovirus. CMV serostatus was the only immune exposure information available for the cohort. The sequencing pipeline was judged likely to have produced a cluster of highly shared sequence variants as a technical artifact. A later analysis found that TCR association rates varied across HLA loci, with DRB1 alleles showing the most associated TCRs and HLA-C alleles the fewest. According to the authors, the approach could potentially be generalized to other disease states and immunological phenotypes. In vitro tests confirmed that a few of the cytomegalovirus-associated TCR beta chains recognize cytomegalovirus antigens. A later genetic analysis associated a missense DCLRE1C variant with V-gene and J-gene trimming of TCR beta chains, and an independent cohort replicated the association. Because counts were too low, roughly 18 rarely observed V segments, including chromosome 9 orphons, were left out of the earlier analysis of 500 to 750 of the donors. At a false discovery rate of 0.05, a later analysis linked under 20,000 TCR beta sequences to specific HLA alleles. Roughly uniform sequencing depth across donors was assumed in presence/absence analyses, although this assumption may not hold.

In total, approximately 610 healthy bone marrow donors made up the cohort. At the time of sampling, every cohort member was nominally healthy, though immune exposures that went unrecorded were likely present. The donor tested CMV seronegative, placing the donor among the 352 seronegative members of the cohort. A peripheral blood sample was collected from each donor, and TCR beta sequencing was performed on peripheral blood mononuclear cells. The Qiagen DNeasy Blood Extraction Kit was used to extract genomic DNA from the blood cell samples. The library was prepared using the immunoSEQ multiplex PCR assay. The multiplex PCR relied on a mix of 60 forward primers for TCR Vbeta segments and 13 reverse primers for TCR Jbeta segments. The CDR3 region of rearranged TCR beta genes was amplified from genomic DNA by a multiplex PCR assay. The Illumina HiSeq System was used to sequence the amplified TCR beta libraries as 87-base-pair reads. Per the original workflow: A later analysis counted tens of millions of unique TCR beta chains across the 690 or so repertoires, and around 12 million of these chains were shared by at least two donors. A nearest-neighbor algorithm error-corrected the raw reads and collapsed the reads into unique sequences, merging closely related sequences to remove PCR and sequencing errors. To assign V, D and J gene segments, CDR3 sequences were aligned to IMGT reference sequences. For a sequence to be retained, a match of at least six nucleotides to both a V gene segment and a J gene segment was required. Rearrangements were called productive when the CDR3 lacked stop codons and stayed in frame with V and J; all others were non-productive. Following IMGT convention, CDR3 was defined as the stretch from the second conserved V-encoded cysteine to the conserved J-encoded phenylalanine. In an earlier analysis of some 550 of the donors, sequences lacking an unambiguous match to a single V gene segment were excluded. In an earlier analysis of almost 600 of the donors, a V segment was called functional when productive rearrangements were above 56.7%, and segregating when the standard deviation between donors exceeded 5%. A statistical classification framework was built to diagnose cytomegalovirus status from the catalog of TCR beta chain sequences. V and J gene assignment, in a later analysis, came from comparing TCR nucleotide sequences with IMGT/GENE-DB human TR gene sequences. A later analysis assigned CDR3 sequences and most-parsimonious VDJ recombination scenarios with the TCRdist pipeline. In a later analysis, each TCR beta chain was defined by its CDR3 amino acid sequence together with its V-gene family, and reads lacking a unique V-gene family were excluded. To address suspected cross-contamination and a sequencing artifact, a later analysis removed approximately 600 highly shared, low-generation-probability nucleotide sequences. A later analysis calculated a clonal expansion index for each public chain from normalized within-repertoire ranks of inferred template counts. In a later analysis, generation probabilities were computed using a VDJ recombination model fitted to out-of-frame rearrangements, and the results were checked against IGoR. Hypergeometric tests were used in a later analysis to score TCR-TCR, TCR-HLA and TCR-CMV co-occurrence, with a repertoire-size bias correction applied to the TCR pairs. To estimate false discovery rates, a later analysis permuted the HLA or CMV assignments 20 times. In a later analysis, co-occurring TCRs were grouped using DBSCAN, with TCRdist sequence similarity added in when clustering inside HLA-allele-positive subsets. Co-occurrence clustering excluded repertoires with fewer than 30,000 or more than 120,000 public chains, plus five with anomalous nucleotide sharing. Held by TCRdb, this immuneACCESS table contains in-frame sequences only and omits some clones. Under half of the omission traces to an unresolved V gene where checked; the cause of the rest is unknown. From that table come the V and J calls and clone size; the DNA was used to work out D and trimming. The sample records 90,000 to 120,000 clones, approximately 84% of which are singletons. Of the sample, about 2.3% is held by the ten largest clones.

The germline ends are 24 bases apart after V is trimmed by 5 bases and J by 8 bases. From the cysteine through the phenylalanine, the CDR3 covers 16 amino acids. Kept here is only the CDR3 DNA, which spans 48 bases and is read in frame from base 1. Per the germline V gene, MGHDK is the CDR1 and SYGVNS is the CDR2. The chain is encoded by TRBV25-1 joined to TRBJ1-2, with no D gene named confidently. The clonotype comes from a man aged 25 to 40 in good health and CMV-seronegative. The sample consisted of PBMCs. The DNA sequence is given as TGTGCCAGCAGTCCCCTTAGCTCGAGCCTGATAAGGGGCTACACCTTC. This codes for CASSPLSSSLIRGYTF.